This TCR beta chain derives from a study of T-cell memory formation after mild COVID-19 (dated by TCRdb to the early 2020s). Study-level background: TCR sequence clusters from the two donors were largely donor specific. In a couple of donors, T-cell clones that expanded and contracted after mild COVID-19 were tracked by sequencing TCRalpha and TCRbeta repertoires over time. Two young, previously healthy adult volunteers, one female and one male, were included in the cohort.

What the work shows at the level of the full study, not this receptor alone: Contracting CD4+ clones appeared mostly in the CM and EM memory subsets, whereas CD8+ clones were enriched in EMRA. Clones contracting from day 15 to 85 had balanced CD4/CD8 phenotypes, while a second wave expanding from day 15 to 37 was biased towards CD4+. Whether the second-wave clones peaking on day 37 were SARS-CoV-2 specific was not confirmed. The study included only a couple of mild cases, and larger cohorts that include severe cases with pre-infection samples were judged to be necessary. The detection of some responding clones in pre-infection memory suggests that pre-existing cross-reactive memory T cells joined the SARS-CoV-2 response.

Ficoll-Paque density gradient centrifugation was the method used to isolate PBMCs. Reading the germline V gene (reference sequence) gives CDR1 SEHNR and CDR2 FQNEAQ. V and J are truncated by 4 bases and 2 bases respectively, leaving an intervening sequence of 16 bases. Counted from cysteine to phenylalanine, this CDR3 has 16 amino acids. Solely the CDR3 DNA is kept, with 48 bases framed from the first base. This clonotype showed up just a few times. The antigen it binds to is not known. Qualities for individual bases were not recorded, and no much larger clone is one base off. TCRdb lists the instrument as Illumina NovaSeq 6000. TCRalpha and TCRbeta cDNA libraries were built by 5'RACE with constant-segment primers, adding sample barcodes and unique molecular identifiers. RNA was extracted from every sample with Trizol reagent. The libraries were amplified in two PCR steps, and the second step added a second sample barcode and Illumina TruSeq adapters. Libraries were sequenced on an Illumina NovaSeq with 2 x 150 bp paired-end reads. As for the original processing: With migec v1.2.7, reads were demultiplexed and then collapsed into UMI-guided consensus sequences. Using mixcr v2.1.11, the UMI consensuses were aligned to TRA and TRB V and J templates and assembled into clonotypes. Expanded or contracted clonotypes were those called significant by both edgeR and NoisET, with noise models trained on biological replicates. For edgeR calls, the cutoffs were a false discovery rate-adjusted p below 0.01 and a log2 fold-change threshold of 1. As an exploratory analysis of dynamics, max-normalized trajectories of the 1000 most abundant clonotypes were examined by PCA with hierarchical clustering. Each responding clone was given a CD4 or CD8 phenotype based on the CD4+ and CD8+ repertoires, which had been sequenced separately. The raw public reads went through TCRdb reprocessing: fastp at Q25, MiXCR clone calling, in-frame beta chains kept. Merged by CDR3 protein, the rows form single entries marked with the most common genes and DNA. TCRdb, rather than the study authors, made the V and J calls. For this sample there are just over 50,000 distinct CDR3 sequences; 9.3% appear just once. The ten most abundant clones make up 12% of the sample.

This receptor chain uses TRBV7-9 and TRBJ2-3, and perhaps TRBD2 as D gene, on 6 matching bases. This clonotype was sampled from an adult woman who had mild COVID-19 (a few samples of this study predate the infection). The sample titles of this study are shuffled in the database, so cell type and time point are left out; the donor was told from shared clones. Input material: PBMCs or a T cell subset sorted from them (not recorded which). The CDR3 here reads CASSSSLGGVTDTQYF. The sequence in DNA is TGTGCCAGCAGCTCGAGCCTCGGGGGAGTCACAGATACGCAGTATTTT.